Listed below are T cell receptor beta chains from one sample, sequenced in a study of T cell responses to AZD1222 COVID-19 vaccine. TCRdb keeps only in-frame clones here, not all; method: immunoSEQ multiplex PCR. The sample consists of 100,000 or so clones, approximately 87% of them appearing once. The starting material was peripheral blood, obtained 28 days after the second AZD1222 dose. These receptors were collected from an adult who received the AZD1222 COVID-19 vaccine. Each CDR3 is given with its conserved first and last residue. The order of the fields is D gene, clone size, J gene, V gene, CDR3 DNA, CDR3 protein. The D gene is left open where the match is weak. Expanded clones get a size class; other rows say once, few or many, or leave the size out.

D: TRBD1
size: -
J: TRBJ1-5
V: TRBV30
DNA: TGTGCCTGGAGCCCAGGGACAGACCAAAAGCCCCAGCATTTT
CDR3: CAWSPGTDQKPQHF

D: TRBD2
size: -
J: TRBJ2-3
V: TRBV19
DNA: TGTGCCAGTAGTATTTTTGCGGGAGCGATAGATACGCAGTATTTT
CDR3: CASSIFAGAIDTQYF

D: TRBD1
size: once
J: TRBJ1-1
V: TRBV9
DNA: TGTGCCAGCAGTTCAGACAGGGGAGCTTTCTTT
CDR3: CASSSDRGAFF

D: -
size: once
J: TRBJ1-2
V: TRBV20-1
DNA: TGCAGTGCTATCCGCCGGGTTGGCTACACCTTC
CDR3: CSAIRRVGYTF

D: -
size: -
J: TRBJ1-6
V: TRBV27
DNA: TGTGCCAGCAGCCGGACACGAGATAATTCACCCCTCCACTTT
CDR3: CASSRTRDNSPLHF

D: -
size: -
J: TRBJ2-1
V: TRBV24-1
DNA: TGTGCCACCAGCCCTAGGGGGGGGCCCTACAATGAGCAGTTCTTC
CDR3: CATSPRGGPYNEQFF

D: -
size: -
J: TRBJ1-5
V: TRBV12-3/TRBV12-4
DNA: TGTGCCAGCAGTTTTTCAGGGGCTCAGCCCCAGCATTTT
CDR3: CASSFSGAQPQHF

D: TRBD1
size: -
J: TRBJ2-5
V: TRBV7-2
DNA: TGTGCCAGCAGCCCGAGGGCCAGGGGGCAAGGAGAGACCCAGTACTTC
CDR3: CASSPRARGQGETQYF

D: -
size: -
J: TRBJ1-3
V: TRBV27
DNA: TGTGCCAGCAGTTTCTTCCCGGGGGGCGGAAACACCATATATTTT
CDR3: CASSFFPGGGNTIYF

D: -
size: -
J: TRBJ2-3
V: TRBV9
DNA: TGTGCCAGCAGCGTAGGACTAGGTACGGGGACAGATACGCAGTATTTT
CDR3: CASSVGLGTGTDTQYF

D: -
size: -
J: TRBJ2-7
V: TRBV7-2
DNA: TGTGCCAGCAGCCAGTACAGCGGCTACGAGCAGTACTTC
CDR3: CASSQYSGYEQYF

D: TRBD2
size: few
J: TRBJ2-3
V: TRBV28
DNA: TGTGCCAGCAGTTTATGGACTAGCGGGAAGTCGGCAGATACGCAGTATTTT
CDR3: CASSLWTSGKSADTQYF

D: TRBD1
size: -
J: TRBJ2-1
V: TRBV28
DNA: TGTGCGACCGGGACAGCTTACAATGAGCAGTTCTTC
CDR3: CATGTAYNEQFF

D: -
size: -
J: TRBJ2-2
V: TRBV14
DNA: TGTGCCAGCAGCCAAGATTTGGGGGCCGGGGAGCTGTTTTTT
CDR3: CASSQDLGAGELFF

D: TRBD1
size: -
J: TRBJ2-2
V: TRBV28
DNA: TGTGCCAGCAGTTTCGGGACAGGGTATTACGGGGAGCTGTTTTTT
CDR3: CASSFGTGYYGELFF

D: -
size: -
J: TRBJ1-6
V: TRBV18
DNA: TGTGCCAGCTCACCAGATACAGGGATGAATTCACCCCTCCACTTT
CDR3: CASSPDTGMNSPLHF

D: -
size: once
J: TRBJ2-7
V: TRBV18
DNA: TGTGCCACAATGGGGCAGGCCTCCTACGAGCAGTACTTC
CDR3: CATMGQASYEQYF

D: -
size: -
J: TRBJ1-5
V: TRBV12-3/TRBV12-4
DNA: TGTGCCAGCAGTTTACGAGAGGGTCAGCCCCAGCATTTT
CDR3: CASSLREGQPQHF

D: -
size: -
J: TRBJ1-1
V: TRBV6-2/TRBV6-3
DNA: TGTGCCAGCAGTTATCTGACGCAGTACACTGAAGCTTTCTTT
CDR3: CASSYLTQYTEAFF

D: -
size: -
J: TRBJ2-7
V: TRBV28
DNA: TGTGCCAGCAGTTTCCCTCTCCGATACGAGCAGTACTTC
CDR3: CASSFPLRYEQYF

D: -
size: -
J: TRBJ1-1
V: TRBV7-8
DNA: TGTGCCAGCAGCCCGGACCACAGGACTGAAGCTTTCTTT
CDR3: CASSPDHRTEAFF

D: -
size: -
J: TRBJ2-2
V: TRBV3-1/TRBV3-2
DNA: TGTGCCAGCAGCCACAGCAGGACCGGGGAGCTGTTTTTT
CDR3: CASSHSRTGELFF

D: -
size: -
J: TRBJ1-5
V: TRBV4-1
DNA: TGCGCCAGCAGCCAGGATAGCAATCAGCCCCAGCATTTT
CDR3: CASSQDSNQPQHF

D: -
size: -
J: TRBJ1-3
V: TRBV27
DNA: TGTGCCAGCAGTGCCCACGGGACAATCTCTGGAAACACCATATATTTT
CDR3: CASSAHGTISGNTIYF

D: -
size: -
J: TRBJ2-7
V: TRBV9
DNA: TGTGCCAGCAGCGTAGACGGGACATACGAGCAGTACTTC
CDR3: CASSVDGTYEQYF

D: TRBD1
size: -
J: TRBJ1-1
V: TRBV27
DNA: TGTGCCAGCAGTTTATCTCGTGAGACAGGGGGCGCGGGCACTGAAGCTTTCTTT
CDR3: CASSLSRETGGAGTEAFF

D: -
size: once
J: TRBJ1-2
V: TRBV27
DNA: TGTGCCAGCAGTGAACGAAACTATGGCTACACCTTC
CDR3: CASSERNYGYTF

D: TRBD2
size: -
J: TRBJ2-2
V: TRBV27
DNA: TGTGCCAGCAGTTTATCGGGGGGGGGCACCGGGGAGCTGTTTTTT
CDR3: CASSLSGGGTGELFF

D: -
size: -
J: TRBJ2-7
V: TRBV5-4
DNA: TGTGCCAGCAGCCCCTGGGGCAGGGCGGAGCAGTACTTC
CDR3: CASSPWGRAEQYF

D: TRBD2
size: once
J: TRBJ2-5
V: TRBV7-3
DNA: TGTGCCAGCAGCCCCGGGGGGGGTGTTACCCAGTACTTC
CDR3: CASSPGGGVTQYF

D: -
size: once
J: TRBJ2-7
V: TRBV24-1
DNA: TGTGCCACCAGTGATTGGGCCCACAGGGATGGACACTACGAGCAGTACTTC
CDR3: CATSDWAHRDGHYEQYF

D: -
size: -
J: TRBJ1-4
V: TRBV6-2/TRBV6-3
DNA: TGTGCCAGCAGTTACGTGGATACTAATGAAAAACTGTTTTTT
CDR3: CASSYVDTNEKLFF

D: TRBD2
size: -
J: TRBJ2-1
V: TRBV27
DNA: TGTGTCGTCGTAGCGGGATGGAACAATGAGCAGTTCTTC
CDR3: CVVVAGWNNEQFF

D: TRBD2
size: -
J: TRBJ2-7
V: TRBV2
DNA: TGTGCCAGCAGTGACTCGGGTATAGCGGGAGTTGGGTACGAGCAGTACTTC
CDR3: CASSDSGIAGVGYEQYF

D: TRBD2
size: -
J: TRBJ2-1
V: TRBV2
DNA: TGTGCCAGGGGACTAGCGGGAAATGAGCAGTTCTTC
CDR3: CARGLAGNEQFF

D: TRBD1
size: -
J: TRBJ1-3
V: TRBV10-2
DNA: TGCGCCAGCAGTGAACGGACAGGGGCCGGAAACACCATATATTTT
CDR3: CASSERTGAGNTIYF

D: TRBD1
size: -
J: TRBJ2-6
V: TRBV19
DNA: TGTGCCAGTAGTATTTGGGACAGTGCCACCTCTGGGGCCAACGTCCTGACTTTC
CDR3: CASSIWDSATSGANVLTF

D: -
size: -
J: TRBJ2-7
V: TRBV7-2
DNA: TGTGCCAGCAGCTTAGGCGCAGGCCACTCCTACGAGCAGTACTTC
CDR3: CASSLGAGHSYEQYF

D: -
size: -
J: TRBJ1-1
V: TRBV9
DNA: TGTGCCAGCAGCGTAGGACCGAACACTGAAGCTTTCTTT
CDR3: CASSVGPNTEAFF

D: -
size: -
J: TRBJ2-1
V: TRBV6-5
DNA: TGTGCCAGCAGTTACTTAGCGGACACAGACAATGAGCAGTTCTTC
CDR3: CASSYLADTDNEQFF

D: -
size: -
J: TRBJ2-2
V: TRBV19
DNA: TGTGCCAGTAGTAGTAGGACACGGTGGGAGCTGTTTTTT
CDR3: CASSSRTRWELFF

D: -
size: -
J: TRBJ1-5
V: TRBV5-1
DNA: TGCGCCAGCAGCTTGGAGGGTCATCAGCCCCAGCATTTT
CDR3: CASSLEGHQPQHF

D: -
size: -
J: TRBJ2-7
V: TRBV7-6
DNA: TGTGCCAGCAGCTTAAGGGGCTACGAGCAGTACTTC
CDR3: CASSLRGYEQYF

D: -
size: -
J: TRBJ2-7
V: TRBV28
DNA: TGTGCCAGCGACTCCAGGGGGGGCTCCTACGAGCAGTACTTC
CDR3: CASDSRGGSYEQYF

D: TRBD1
size: -
J: TRBJ1-3
V: TRBV5-4
DNA: TGTGCCAGCAGCGCCTCTCACAGGGGGCAAATCTCTGGAAACACCATATATTTT
CDR3: CASSASHRGQISGNTIYF

D: -
size: -
J: TRBJ2-5
V: TRBV7-6
DNA: TGTGCCAGCAGCCCCCAAGGAGCACCCCTAGAGACCCAGTACTTC
CDR3: CASSPQGAPLETQYF